This TCR beta chain originates from a study of cytomegalovirus exposure and HLA in healthy donors. Study summary: It was reported in a later analysis that the same platform had been used for the 120 validation repertoires as for the roughly 650 first-cohort repertoires.

Germline V CDR1 and CDR2: SGHTA, FQGNSA. V was trimmed by 5 bases and J by 4 bases, leaving 14 bases between them. CDR3 length equals 15 residues. TCRdb's copy holds only in-frame clones and misses some; the assay was immunoSEQ multiplex PCR. The sample consists of about 280,000 clones, 88% of them appearing once. Material for sequencing was PBMCs. This rearrangement joins TRBV7-2 to TRBJ1-4, with TRBD1 as a possible D gene (5 bases). This TCR derives from a woman aged 18-29 years in good health and CMV-seronegative. CDR3: CASSTQTAINEKLFF. The CDR3 DNA reads as TGTGCCAGCAGCACCCAGACAGCAATTAATGAAAAACTGTTTTTT.